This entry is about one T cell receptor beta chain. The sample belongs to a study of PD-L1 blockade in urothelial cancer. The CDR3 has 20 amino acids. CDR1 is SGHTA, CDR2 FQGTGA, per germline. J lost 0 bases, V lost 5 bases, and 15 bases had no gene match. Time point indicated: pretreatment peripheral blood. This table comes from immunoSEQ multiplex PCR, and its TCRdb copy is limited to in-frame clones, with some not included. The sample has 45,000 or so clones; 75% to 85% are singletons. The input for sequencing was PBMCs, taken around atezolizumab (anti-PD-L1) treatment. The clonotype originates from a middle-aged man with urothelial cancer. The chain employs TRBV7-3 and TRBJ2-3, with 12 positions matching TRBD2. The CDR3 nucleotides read TGTGCCAGCAGCCCCCGGACTAGCGGGACTTTTGGGTCTAGCACAGATACGCAGTATTTT. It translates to CASSPRTSGTFGSSTDTQYF.